Listed below are T cell receptor beta chains from one sample, sequenced in a study of shared clonotypes between healthy human individuals. Clones were sequenced by immunoSEQ multiplex PCR, and TCRdb holds only the in-frame ones, with some missing. The repertoire holds about 1.1 million clones, with 70% to 80% as singletons. The sequenced sample was memory CD4+ T cells from PBMCs. Receptors originate from a man between 18 and 29 years old in good health. Some clones in this sample may be carry-over from other donors' samples. CDR3s include the opening cysteine and the closing phenylalanine or tryptophan. Fields, in order: clone size, J gene, V gene, D gene, CDR3 protein, CDR3 DNA. The D gene is left open where the match is weak. A clone size is listed for some rows: how often the clone was seen (once, few, many), or a class if it is expanded.

.	TRBJ2-3	TRBV5-1	TRBD2	CASSLALGSPSGTDTQYF	TGCGCCAGCAGCTTGGCCTTAGGATCCCCTAGCGGTACAGATACGCAGTATTTT
few	TRBJ2-5	TRBV9	TRBD2	CASSVVQGLAGGLNFQETQYF	TGTGCCAGCAGCGTAGTGCAGGGGCTAGCGGGAGGCTTAAACTTCCAAGAGACCCAGTACTTC
.	TRBJ2-2	TRBV5-1	.	CASSPRPVGQGDGELFF	TGCGCCAGCAGCCCACGACCTGTGGGGCAGGGAGACGGGGAGCTGTTTTTT
.	TRBJ2-7	TRBV30	TRBD2	CAWNAGGRAYEQYF	TGTGCCTGGAATGCGGGCGGGAGGGCCTACGAGCAGTACTTC
.	TRBJ2-3	TRBV5-1	TRBD1	CASSLPQGPDTQYF	TGCGCCAGCAGCTTACCACAGGGGCCGGATACGCAGTATTTT
few	TRBJ2-1	TRBV6-5	.	CATRRGSNEQFF	TGTGCCACCCGGCGTGGTAGCAATGAGCAGTTCTTC
.	TRBJ2-3	TRBV4-3	TRBD2	CASSQVGAGVGDTQYF	TGCGCCAGCAGCCAAGTCGGGGCGGGAGTGGGAGATACGCAGTATTTT
.	TRBJ1-2	TRBV6-6	TRBD1	CASSYPTGGNGYTF	TGTGCCAGCAGTTACCCCACAGGGGGGAATGGCTACACCTTC
.	TRBJ2-5	TRBV12-5	.	CASGLRAGETQYF	TGTGCTAGTGGTTTACGGGCCGGGGAGACCCAGTACTTC
.	TRBJ1-1	TRBV7-2	.	CASSLFRGSGTEAFF	TGTGCCAGCAGCTTATTCCGGGGCTCGGGCACTGAAGCTTTCTTT
many	TRBJ1-4	TRBV9	.	CASSVDPGWDEKLFF	TGTGCCAGCAGCGTAGATCCGGGATGGGATGAAAAACTGTTTTTT
.	TRBJ1-1	TRBV7-9	.	CASSLLLGGNTEAFF	TGTGCCAGCAGCTTGCTGTTAGGGGGGAACACTGAAGCTTTCTTT
.	TRBJ2-1	TRBV6-6	TRBD2	CASNGLVYNEQFF	TGTGCCAGCAACGGACTAGTGTACAATGAGCAGTTCTTC
few	TRBJ2-1	TRBV19	.	CASSPFGRERGNEQFF	TGTGCCAGTAGTCCTTTTGGTCGGGAGAGAGGGAATGAGCAGTTCTTC
.	TRBJ2-2	TRBV4-1	TRBD2	CASSHLLAGVNTGELFF	TGCGCCAGCAGCCACCTACTAGCGGGAGTTAACACCGGGGAGCTGTTTTTT
few	TRBJ2-3	TRBV19	.	CASSPPGSLSTDTQYF	TGTGCCAGTAGTCCTCCCGGGAGCCTTAGCACAGATACGCAGTATTTT
.	TRBJ2-5	TRBV6-5	.	CASSYEETQYF	TGTGCCAGCAGTTACGAGGAGACCCAGTACTTC
few	TRBJ2-1	TRBV5-6	.	CASSSTYLTIQGRVREQFF	TGTGCCAGCAGCTCCACCTATTTGACCATACAGGGACGGGTGCGGGAGCAGTTCTTC
many	TRBJ2-7	TRBV15	.	CATSRDRTAYEQYF	TGTGCCACCAGCAGAGATCGGACAGCCTACGAGCAGTACTTC
.	TRBJ2-1	TRBV30	.	CAWRSSSYNEQFF	TGTGCCTGGAGGTCCTCCTCCTACAATGAGCAGTTCTTC
few	TRBJ2-3	TRBV18	.	CASSPGTLGTDTQYF	TGTGCCAGCTCACCGGGGACTCTAGGCACAGATACGCAGTATTTT
.	TRBJ1-1	TRBV7-9	.	CASSVTGSTEAFF	TGTGCCAGCAGCGTTACAGGGTCCACTGAAGCTTTCTTT
.	TRBJ2-5	TRBV18	.	CASSPTYQETQYF	TGTGCCAGCTCACCAACCTATCAAGAGACCCAGTACTTC
.	TRBJ1-2	TRBV5-4	.	CASSLAGYGYTF	TGTGCCAGCAGCTTGGCAGGATATGGCTACACCTTC
once	TRBJ1-3	TRBV2	.	CASSADSSSGNTIYF	TGTGCCAGCAGTGCTGACTCAAGCTCTGGAAACACCATATATTTT
.	TRBJ1-5	TRBV18	.	CASSPPLSPQHF	TGTGCCAGCTCACCACCGTTATCGCCCCAGCATTTT
.	TRBJ1-5	TRBV30	.	CAWSVGGDQPQHF	TGTGCCTGGAGTGTAGGAGGGGATCAGCCCCAGCATTTT
.	TRBJ2-3	TRBV10-1	.	CASSEPAAWDTQYF	TGCGCCAGCAGTGAGCCTGCCGCTTGGGATACGCAGTATTTT
.	TRBJ2-5	TRBV28	TRBD1	CASSSGQGRQETQYF	TGTGCCAGCTCATCCGGACAGGGCCGCCAAGAGACCCAGTACTTC
.	TRBJ1-1	TRBV7-2	TRBD1	CASSTGQGTEAFF	TGTGCCAGCAGCACGGGACAGGGAACTGAAGCTTTCTTT
.	TRBJ2-1	TRBV7-9	TRBD2	CASSLRGDEQFF	TGTGCCAGCAGCTTACGGGGGGATGAGCAGTTCTTC
.	TRBJ1-4	TRBV30	TRBD1	CAWKDRLATNEKLFF	TGTGCCTGGAAGGACAGGCTTGCAACTAATGAAAAACTGTTTTTT
.	TRBJ2-1	TRBV14	TRBD2	CASSLSTSAYNEQFF	TGTGCCAGCAGCCTATCGACTAGCGCTTACAATGAGCAGTTCTTC
.	TRBJ2-5	TRBV28	.	CASSPWAGGEVQETQYF	TGTGCCAGCAGTCCCTGGGCGGGCGGAGAGGTCCAAGAGACCCAGTACTTC
.	TRBJ1-1	TRBV6-6	.	CASSYDVGTEAFF	TGTGCCAGCAGTTACGATGTGGGAACTGAAGCTTTCTTT
many	TRBJ1-3	TRBV13	.	CASSHQAGNTIYF	TGTGCCAGCAGCCATCAAGCAGGAAACACCATATATTTT
.	TRBJ2-3	TRBV28	.	CASSRPGTLGDTQYF	TGTGCCAGCAGCCGGCCCGGGACGCTGGGAGATACGCAGTATTTT
.	TRBJ2-7	TRBV27	TRBD1	CASSDRAYEQYF	TGTGCCAGCAGTGACAGGGCCTACGAGCAGTACTTC
.	TRBJ2-7	TRBV10-2	.	CASSVFGGSYEQYF	TGCGCCAGCAGTGTTTTCGGCGGCTCCTACGAGCAGTACTTC
.	TRBJ2-7	TRBV5-1	.	CASSFWTPDGEQYF	TGCGCCAGCAGCTTTTGGACCCCGGATGGAGAGCAGTACTTC
.	TRBJ2-3	TRBV19	.	CASSIVQGADTQYF	TGTGCCAGTAGTATAGTCCAGGGCGCAGATACGCAGTATTTT
.	TRBJ2-1	TRBV30	.	CAWSLGASYNEQFF	TGTGCCTGGAGTTTGGGGGCTTCGTACAATGAGCAGTTCTTC
.	TRBJ2-7	TRBV28	TRBD1	CASRPGQAYEQYF	TGTGCCAGCAGACCGGGACAGGCCTACGAGCAGTACTTC
.	TRBJ1-5	TRBV18	TRBD1	CASSRDRSGQPQHF	TGTGCCAGCTCGAGGGACAGGTCCGGTCAGCCCCAGCATTTT
.	TRBJ2-6	TRBV5-4	.	CASSKGLRSSGANVLTF	TGTGCCAGCAGCAAGGGACTGAGGAGCTCTGGGGCCAACGTCCTGACTTTC
.	TRBJ1-4	TRBV6-1	.	CASSERRQGRASEKLFF	TGTGCCAGCAGTGAAAGGCGGCAGGGAAGGGCTAGTGAAAAACTGTTTTTT
.	TRBJ1-3	TRBV7-2	.	CASSLGYSSGNTIYF	TGTGCCAGCAGCTTAGGGTACAGCTCTGGAAACACCATATATTTT
.	TRBJ1-1	TRBV29-1	.	CSVREYTEAFF	TGCAGCGTAAGGGAGTACACTGAAGCTTTCTTT
.	TRBJ2-1	TRBV2	.	CASSRLAAYNEQFF	TGTGCCAGCAGCCGCCTGGCGGCCTACAATGAGCAGTTCTTC
.	TRBJ2-1	TRBV10-3	TRBD2	CAISESSGRNEQFF	TGTGCCATCAGTGAAAGTAGCGGGAGAAATGAGCAGTTCTTC
.	TRBJ2-5	TRBV9	.	CASSVRAGVQETQYF	TGTGCCAGCAGCGTGAGAGCCGGGGTCCAAGAGACCCAGTACTTC
.	TRBJ2-2	TRBV5-1	.	CASSLVAGSNTGELFF	TGCGCCAGCAGCTTGGTGGCAGGGTCGAACACCGGGGAGCTGTTTTTT
.	TRBJ1-1	TRBV10-3	TRBD1	CASGTGVTEAFF	TGTGCCTCCGGGACAGGAGTCACTGAAGCTTTCTTT
.	TRBJ2-5	TRBV6-6	.	CASSYQGTGEETQYF	TGTGCCAGCAGTTACCAGGGGACGGGGGAAGAGACCCAGTACTTC
.	TRBJ2-2	TRBV28	TRBD2	CASSLPSGRAGYTGELFF	TGTGCCAGCAGTTTGCCTAGCGGGAGGGCCGGGTACACCGGGGAGCTGTTTTTT
.	TRBJ1-4	TRBV30	TRBD1	CAFGQGDEKLFF	TGTGCCTTTGGACAGGGGGATGAAAAACTGTTTTTT
many	TRBJ2-5	TRBV6-1	.	CASSVTGPEETQYF	TGTGCCAGCAGTGTAACAGGACCGGAGGAGACCCAGTACTTC
.	TRBJ1-5	TRBV7-2	.	CASSLGVEQPQHF	TGTGCCAGCAGCTTGGGGGTAGAACAGCCCCAGCATTTT
.	TRBJ2-3	TRBV9	.	CASSVGSGPITDTQYF	TGTGCCAGCAGCGTAGGATCGGGACCCATCACAGATACGCAGTATTTT
.	TRBJ1-5	TRBV29-1	TRBD1	CSVQDRDQPQHF	TGCAGCGTTCAGGACAGGGATCAGCCCCAGCATTTT